This T cell receptor beta chain was sequenced during a study of long-term antiretroviral therapy in people with HIV. General study findings and limits: Even long-term ART left TRB diversity below transplant donor controls, despite gains.

Germline V gene data show CDR1 as SQVTM and CDR2 as ANQGSEA. The V gene lost 7 bases and the J gene lost 3 bases, with 16 bases spanning the gap. The CDR3 covers 13 residues. The assay, immunoSEQ v3.0, was run at survey level. Clones were read by immunoSEQ multiplex PCR, and TCRdb kept only the in-frame ones, dropping some. This sample has roughly 2,500 clones, with 79% found just once. Treatment for every participant with HIV took place in the United States. On this clone itself: The antigen is undetermined.

This TCR came from a woman in her 40s with HIV. Sequences were derived from unsorted PBMCs, sampled 0.4 years before starting antiretroviral therapy. J is TRBJ2-7 and V is TRBV29-1, with D perhaps being TRBD1 or TRBD2 (6 bases each). The chain's CDR3 is CSATGTAFYEQYF. The CDR3 nucleotides read TGCAGCGCTACAGGGACTGCGTTCTACGAGCAGTACTTC.